Listed here are 3 T cell receptor beta chains from one sample, sequenced in a study of radiotherapy plus CTLA-4 blockade in lung cancer (dated by TCRdb to the late 2010s). Preparation of the library involved the immunoSEQ multiplex PCR assay. TCRdb mirrors the immuneACCESS table, restricted to in-frame sequences. Some clones are absent from its copies; in checked studies, under half trace to an unresolved V gene, and the reason for the others is unknown. This sample comprises approximately 89,000 clones, 78% of them detected only once. Approximately 4% of the sample lies in the top ten. The sample was peripheral blood, taken from a patient treated with radiotherapy plus ipilimumab. The receptor set was obtained from a human donor with non-small cell lung cancer who had a partial response to radiotherapy plus ipilimumab. Some clones in this sample may be carry-over from other donors' samples.

In this sample, this clone turned up once. The gene calls are TRBV19 and TRBJ1-1; D uncertain. From germline, CDR1 is LNHDA and CDR2 SQIVND (reference sequence). There are 18 residues in the CDR3. The ends were cut back, 5 bases at V and 7 bases at J, with 29 bases in the middle. CDR3 protein: CASSLEGGSWPASGEAFF. CDR3 in DNA: TGTGCCAGTAGTCTCGAAGGTGGGTCATGGCCCGCGAGCGGTGAAGCTTTCTTT.

V is TRBV5-4 and J is TRBJ2-2, with a possible D match to TRBD2 (6 bases). CDR1 and CDR2 (germline): SGHNT, YYREEE (reference sequence). The CDR3 has 15 amino acids. V was shortened by 4 bases and J by 9 bases, with 19 bases between the two germline ends. The DNA of the CDR3 is TGTGCCAGCAGCCAGACTAGTGGGGTGGTCCGGGAGCTGTTTTTT. Its translation is CASSQTSGVVRELFF.

The CDR3 loop reads CASSPNRGTNEKLFF. The DNA of the CDR3 is TGTGCCAGCAGCCCTAACAGGGGGACTAATGAAAAACTGTTTTTT. This chain links TRBV7-8 with TRBJ1-4; TRBD1 agrees at 8 bases. Germline V gene lookup returns CDR1 SGHVS and CDR2 FQNEAQ. The CDR3 length is 15 residues. J lost 2 bases, V lost 5 bases, and 4 bases had no gene match.